Sequencing of this T cell receptor beta chain was carried out in a study of blood T cell repertoires in COVID-19. For the study at large: T cells, B-cell-depleted T cells, or PBMCs supplied cDNA or gDNA.

Germline CDR1 SGHAT, CDR2 FQNNGV. The CDR3 sequence is 14 residues long. With 4 bases removed from V and 6 bases from J, the gap between germline ends came to 12 bases. The authors' processing: How many nucleated cells were present was estimated from reference gene primer amplification. TCRdb keeps only in-frame clones here, not all; method: immunoSEQ multiplex PCR. V and J calls and clone size are given by that table; D and trimming were obtained from the DNA. Of about 60,000 clones listed, more than 70% are singletons. While infection was still active, Seattle patients were enrolled and then followed longitudinally.

The sequencing input was peripheral blood. This TCR was recovered from a man under 40 with COVID-19, enrolled during active disease. The V gene is TRBV11-2, the J gene TRBJ2-2, with D perhaps matching TRBD2 (5 bases). The CDR3 reads CASSSLFSAGELFF. The CDR3 region has the DNA TGTGCCAGCAGCTCCCTTTTTAGCGCCGGGGAGCTGTTTTTT.